The present T cell receptor beta chain was sequenced within a study of blood T cell repertoires in COVID-19. In the study overall: Italy, Spain and the United States were the sources of the convalescent and acute COVID-19 samples. PBMCs, B-cell-depleted T cells, or T cells provided the cDNA or gDNA that made up the material.

In this sample, this clone turned up once. Authors' analysis steps: Researchers report that nucleated cell counts were estimated from reference gene primer amplification. TCRdb keeps only in-frame clones here, not all; method: immunoSEQ multiplex PCR. That table supplies the V and J calls and clone size; D and trimming were determined from the DNA. Of about 160,000 clones in the sample, 78% were seen once. Germline CDR1 LGHNT, CDR2 FRNRAP. The V gene end was trimmed by 2 bases and the J gene end by 3 bases; junction bases not matched to a gene: 3. CDR3 length equals 15 residues. The TCR was taken from a woman of 80 years or more with acute or convalescent COVID-19. Specimen: peripheral blood. J is TRBJ2-7 and V is TRBV12-5; 11 nucleotides match TRBD1. The CDR3 reads CASGLSGTGGYEQYF. DNA of the CDR3: TGTGCTAGTGGTTTGTCCGGGACAGGGGGCTACGAGCAGTACTTC.